A single sample gave rise to the 21 T cell receptor beta chains below, sequenced in a study of cytomegalovirus exposure and HLA in healthy donors. PCR employed 60 Vbeta and 13 Jbeta primers. The data were produced by immunoSEQ multiplex PCR, yet TCRdb's version contains in-frame clones alone and is incomplete. There are roughly 150,000 clones in the sample; around 80% occur only once, and 1.4% to 1.5% lies in the top ten. Material: PBMCs. The source is a male donor in good health and CMV-seronegative.

The chain uses TRBV19 and TRBJ2-1; the D gene is possibly TRBD2 (6 bases). The V end lost 7 bases, the J end lost 5 bases, and 18 bases lay between the germline ends. Germline V gene lookup returns CDR1 LNHDA and CDR2 SQIVND (reference sequence). This CDR3 spans 15 amino acids. Here the CDR3 DNA reads TGTGCCAGTAAGATAAGGCTAGCGATTGACAATGAGCAGTTCTTC. Translated: CASKIRLAIDNEQFF.

The gene calls are TRBV6-5 and TRBJ2-3; D might be TRBD2 (5 bases). Germline V lookup: CDR1 MNHEY, CDR2 SVGAGI. V was clipped by 4 bases and J by 1 base, with 6 bases between them. This CDR3 is 13 amino acids long. CDR3 nucleotide sequence: TGTGCCAGCAGTTCCGGGGGCACAGATACGCAGTATTTT. Its protein is CASSSGGTDTQYF.

This clone has more than one count but fewer than ten. The J gene is TRBJ2-2, the V gene TRBV28, with 11 bases that match TRBD1. V shed 2 bases and J 5 bases; nucleotides not matched to a gene: 1. The CDR3 has 15 residues. Germline assignment: CDR1 MDHEN and CDR2 SYDVKM. In DNA form, the CDR3 reads TGTGCCAGCAGTTTAGGACAGGGGGCGACCGGGGAGCTGTTTTTT. Amino acids: CASSLGQGATGELFF. Based on the CDR3 plus reference TRBV28 and TRBJ2-2, the full variable domain is DVKVTQSSRYLVKRTGEKVFLECVQDMDHENMFWYRQDPGLGLRLIYFSYDVKMKEKGDIPEGYSVSREKKERFSLILESASTNQTSMYLCASSLGQGATGELFFGEGSRLTVL.

This rearrangement joins TRBV5-1 to TRBJ2-7; D is perhaps TRBD1 (5 bases). This CDR3 region has 14 residues. Germline CDR1 SGHRS, CDR2 YFSETQ. V was trimmed by 0 bases and J by 1 base, leaving 8 bases between them. The CDR3: CASSLGRQSYEQYF. For the CDR3, the DNA is TGCGCCAGCAGCTTGGGGAGACAGTCCTACGAGCAGTACTTC.

The chain is built from TRBV7-6 and TRBJ2-3, with 8 nucleotides matching TRBD2. This CDR3 region has 19 residues. The germline CDR1 and CDR2 sequences are SGHVS and FNYEAQ. J gave up 4 bases and V 4 bases, and 19 bases lay outside the gene matches. The CDR3 bases are TGTGCCAGCAGCTCCCAATTGGCACTAGCGGAGGTTTCACCAGATACGCAGTATTTT. Encoded protein: CASSSQLALAEVSPDTQYF.

The chain carries TRBV4-2 and TRBJ2-3; unclear D gene. This CDR3 contains 18 residues. Germline V gives CDR1 LGHNA, CDR2 YNFKEQ. Trimming took 1 base from V and 0 from J, leaving 17 bases between them. The CDR3: CASSQAPRTFSSTDTQYF. The CDR3 coding sequence is TGTGCCAGCAGCCAAGCACCGCGAACTTTCTCTAGCACAGATACGCAGTATTTT.

This clone was observed a single time. The chain combines TRBV30 with TRBJ1-4; TRBD1 might be the D (6 bases). The CDR3 is 15 amino acids. V lost 2 bases and J lost 6, with 16 bases in between. Germline loops: CDR1 GTSNPN, CDR2 SVGIG (reference sequence). CDR3 sequence (DNA): TGTGCCTGGAGTCTAGGGGCAGGGGTGGATGAAAAACTGTTTTTT. This translates into CAWSLGAGVDEKLFF.

This clone appeared a few times. The CDR3 here is CASSSGVNSPLHF. The CDR3, as DNA: TGTGCCAGTAGTTCAGGGGTTAATTCACCCCTCCACTTT. The chain is built from TRBV19 and TRBJ1-6, with D perhaps TRBD1 (6 bases). This CDR3 comprises 13 residues. Germline CDR1 is LNHDA and CDR2 is SQIVND (reference sequence). Between the trimmed V and J ends, which lost 5 bases and 6 bases, there was a span of 8 bases. The full variable domain, its missing parts supplied by reference TRBV19 and TRBJ1-6, is DGGITQSPKYLFRKEGQNVTLSCEQNLNHDAMYWYRQDPGQGLRLIYYSQIVNDFQKGDIAEGYSVSREKKESFPLTVTSAQKNPTAFYLCASSSGVNSPLHFGNGTRLTVT.

The gene calls are TRBV7-8 and TRBJ2-2, with TRBD1 identical over 9 bases. The J segment lost 0 bases and the V segment lost 1 base, leaving 9 bases of the junction unmatched. This CDR3 contains 19 residues. Germline V gene lookup returns CDR1 SGHVS and CDR2 FQNEAQ. CDR3 residues: CASSLGDRGLGANTGELFF. As DNA, the CDR3 is TGTGCCAGCAGCTTAGGTGACAGGGGGTTAGGAGCGAACACCGGGGAGCTGTTTTTT.

The V and J genes are TRBV5-5 and TRBJ2-7, with D perhaps matching TRBD1 (5 bases). V shed 4 bases and J shed 1 base, with 12 bases lying between them. This CDR3 comprises 14 residues. In germline, CDR1 is SGHKS, CDR2 YYEKEE (reference sequence). This CDR3 reads CASSPTTESYEQYF. CDR3 bases: TGTGCCAGCAGCCCGACGACAGAGTCCTACGAGCAGTACTTC.

The chain joins TRBV28 to TRBJ1-5, with 9 bases fitting TRBD1. CDR3 size: 16 residues. Germline-derived CDR1 and CDR2 are MDHEN and SYDVKM. J gave up 7 bases and V 4 bases, and 11 bases lay outside the gene matches. The CDR3 bases are TGTGCCAGCAGTTCTGCCTGGACAGGGGCGGGCCAGCCCCAGCATTTT. It translates to CASSSAWTGAGQPQHF. Full variable domain (missing parts from reference TRBV28 and TRBJ1-5): DVKVTQSSRYLVKRTGEKVFLECVQDMDHENMFWYRQDPGLGLRLIYFSYDVKMKEKGDIPEGYSVSREKKERFSLILESASTNQTSMYLCASSSAWTGAGQPQHFGDGTRLSIL.

The genes are TRBV19 and TRBJ2-7; TRBD1 aligns across 9 bases. Germline-derived CDR1 and CDR2 are LNHDA and SQIVND (reference sequence). The CDR3 spans 15 residues. With 6 bases clipped from V and 5 bases from J, the junction kept 11 bases outside the gene matches. In DNA, the CDR3 is TGTGCCAGTAGGGACGCGGGACAGGGTTCACACGAGCAGTACTTC. Its translation is CASRDAGQGSHEQYF.

Only a few counts were recorded for this clone. The rearrangement uses TRBV5-1 and TRBJ1-5, with 9 bases lining up with TRBD1. The J segment lost 4 bases and the V segment lost 4 bases, leaving 6 bases of the junction unmatched. This CDR3 contains 15 residues. The germline V gene has CDR1 SGHRS and CDR2 YFSETQ. CDR3 nucleotides: TGCGCCAGCAGCGCTGGGGGACAGGGTAATCAGCCCCAGCATTTT. Residues: CASSAGGQGNQPQHF.

CDR3 sequence reads: CASSDRTGGGNTIYF. CDR3 DNA sequence: TGTGCCAGCAGTGACCGTACAGGGGGAGGAAACACCATATATTTT. The V gene is TRBV25-1, the J gene TRBJ1-3; 8 positions agree with TRBD1. CDR3 length: 15 amino acids. CDR1 and CDR2 from the germline V gene are MGHDK and SYGVNS. Trimming took 3 bases from V and 4 from J; bases not matched to a gene: 5.

The V call is TRBV9, the J call TRBJ2-7; D gene unclear. Trimming removed 4 bases from V and 1 base from J, with 12 bases in between. Germline CDR1 reads SGDLS; CDR2 reads YYNGEE. This CDR3 spans 14 amino acids. Here the CDR3 DNA reads TGTGCCAGCAGCCCCCGCTGGCAGTCCTACGAGCAGTACTTC. It is translated as CASSPRWQSYEQYF.

This clone was detected a few times. The chain has TRBV9 and TRBJ2-1; the match to TRBD1 covers 8 bases. CDR1 and CDR2 (germline): SGDLS, YYNGEE. The CDR3 totals 14 residues. Trimming removed 0 bases from V and 8 bases from J; junction bases left unmatched: 4. The CDR3 coding sequence is TGTGCCAGCAGCGTAGAGCCAGGGGGCGATGAGCAGTTCTTC. Residues: CASSVEPGGDEQFF.

The gene calls are TRBV7-2 and TRBJ2-3; D possibly corresponds to TRBD2 (6 bases). The CDR3 loop spans 14 amino acids. V dropped 5 bases and J dropped 8 bases, with 17 bases sitting between them. In germline, CDR1 is SGHTA, CDR2 FQGNSA. Here the CDR3 reads CASSQGGVTGTQYF. The CDR3 DNA follows: TGTGCCAGCAGCCAAGGCGGGGTAACTGGTACGCAGTATTTT.

The V gene is TRBV15, the J gene TRBJ2-5; possible D gene TRBD2, 6 bases. This CDR3 region has 15 residues. The V end lost 0 bases, the J end lost 5 bases, and 13 bases lay between the germline ends. Germline CDR1 reads LNHNV; CDR2 reads YYDKDF (reference sequence). Here the CDR3 DNA reads TGTGCCACCAGCAGAGATGCTAGCGTGGGGGAGACCCAGTACTTC. Amino acid sequence: CATSRDASVGETQYF.

This rearrangement joins TRBV5-1 to TRBJ2-1; TRBD1 might be the D (5 bases). The CDR3 has 14 residues. Germline lookup yields CDR1 SGHRS and CDR2 YFSETQ. The germline V and J ends were trimmed by 0 bases and 8 bases, with 12 bases remaining between them. CDR3 region: CASSLGQGVDEQFF. DNA for the CDR3: TGCGCCAGCAGCTTGGGTCAGGGTGTCGATGAGCAGTTCTTC.

This rearrangement joins TRBV20-1 to TRBJ2-7; D is uncertain. The germline V and J ends were trimmed by 5 bases and 3 bases, with 8 bases remaining between them. The CDR3 loop spans 11 amino acids. Germline CDR1 DFQATT, CDR2 SNEGSKA (reference sequence). The CDR3 DNA is TGCAGTGCTCCCACTAACTACGAGCAGTACTTC. Its protein is CSAPTNYEQYF.

The chain links TRBV29-1 to TRBJ2-1, with TRBD2 matching 11 bases. This CDR3 is built from 14 residues. Germline V gene sequence: CDR1 SQVTM, CDR2 ANQGSEA. J was trimmed by 7 bases and V by 3 bases; bases with no gene match: 5. CDR3 nucleotides: TGCAGCGTTGACCCTAGCGGGAGGTCGAATGAGCAGTTCTTC. Amino acids: CSVDPSGRSNEQFF.